This T cell receptor (beta chain) comes out of a study of blood T cell repertoires in COVID-19 (TCRdb year 2020). For the study in its entirety: Collaborator samples came from the United States, Italy and Spain and covered acute and convalescent phases of COVID-19. The prospective study material was composed of cDNA or gDNA derived from T cells, B-cell-depleted T cells, or PBMCs. Subjects who had been exposed to COVID-19, were actively infected with it, or had recovered from it provided the deeply sampled blood TCRbeta repertoires that made up the dataset. The repertoires were made available in a free public database intended to serve as a resource for research on the immune response to SARS-CoV-2. The samples were drawn from the first 160 participants of the ongoing ImmuneRACE study and from 1,254 subjects provided by 6 global collaborators. A de-identified subject ID, COVID-19 status, age in years and sex were almost always included in the sample metadata. Where HLA class I and class II types were available, the types were taken from metadata supplied by the sample provider, not from assay-based typing.

Broad study findings and their caveats: Clinical and demographic metadata were provided uncurated, with the amount varying by source and participant.

Collaborating institutions collected whole blood in K2EDTA tubes following their own protocols. For TCRbeta analysis, collaborator samples were shipped as frozen whole blood, as isolated PBMCs, or as DNA extracted from either sample type. Worth noting for this clone: It lacks a known antigen. Base qualities are not at hand, and no much larger clone is one base apart.

TCRbeta CDR3 regions were amplified from genomic DNA by means of the immunoSEQ Assay, a bias-controlled multiplex PCR. Concerning the study's data processing: The number of nucleated cells in each sample was estimated from the amplification of reference gene primers within the assay. To quantify the absolute abundance of each unique TCRbeta CDR3 rearrangement, sequence reads were collapsed and filtered. For each sample, productive Simpson clonality was calculated as the square root of Simpson's diversity index across productive rearrangements. Sourced from immuneACCESS, this table was stored by TCRdb with only in-frame sequences that have V and J called. A share of the clones is absent; for the studies checked, an unresolved V gene accounts for under half, and the remainder has no known explanation. From that table come the V and J calls and clone size; the DNA was used to work out D and trimming. This sample has around 130,000 clones in its table, and around 89% of those were observed once. The ten largest clones represent 2% to 2.5% of the sample.

The CDR3, cysteine through phenylalanine, is 16 amino acids long. Of the read, only the CDR3 DNA is kept; its 48 bases are in frame from base 1. The junction carries 12 bases between V and J, which are trimmed by 0 bases and 4 bases respectively. From a lookup of the germline V gene, CDR1 and CDR2 are KGHDR and SFDVKD. The rearranged segments are TRBV24-1 and TRBJ2-1, and the D gene may be TRBD1, 6 bases matching. The sequence was collected from a man in his 70s with active COVID-19. The sequenced material came from peripheral blood. CDR3 protein: CATSDLTPQGYNEQFF. The sequence in DNA is TGTGCCACCAGTGATTTGACCCCACAGGGTTACAATGAGCAGTTCTTC.